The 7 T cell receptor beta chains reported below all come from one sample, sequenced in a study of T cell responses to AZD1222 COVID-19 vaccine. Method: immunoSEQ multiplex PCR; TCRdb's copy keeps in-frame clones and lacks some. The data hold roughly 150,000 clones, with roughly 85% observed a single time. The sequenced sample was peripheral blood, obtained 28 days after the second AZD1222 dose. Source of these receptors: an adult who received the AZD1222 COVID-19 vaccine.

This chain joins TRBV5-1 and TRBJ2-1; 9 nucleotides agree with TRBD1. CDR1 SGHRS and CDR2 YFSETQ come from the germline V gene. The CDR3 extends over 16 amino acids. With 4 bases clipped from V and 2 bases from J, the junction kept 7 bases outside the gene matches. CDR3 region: CASSGDRDRAYNEQFF. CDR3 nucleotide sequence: TGCGCCAGCAGCGGAGACCGGGACAGGGCCTACAATGAGCAGTTCTTC.

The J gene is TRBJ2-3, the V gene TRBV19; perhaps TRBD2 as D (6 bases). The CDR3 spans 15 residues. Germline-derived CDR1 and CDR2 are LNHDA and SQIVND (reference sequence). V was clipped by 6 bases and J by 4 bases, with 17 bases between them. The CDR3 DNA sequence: TGTGCCAGTAGCTATGGGACTGGCAACCCAGATACGCAGTATTTT. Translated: CASSYGTGNPDTQYF.

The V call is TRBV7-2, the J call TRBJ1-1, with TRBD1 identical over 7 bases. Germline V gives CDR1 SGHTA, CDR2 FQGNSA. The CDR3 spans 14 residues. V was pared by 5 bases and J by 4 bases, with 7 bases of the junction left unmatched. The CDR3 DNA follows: TGTGCCAGCAGCCAACAGGGGTTTGGCACTGAAGCTTTCTTT. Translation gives CASSQQGFGTEAFF.

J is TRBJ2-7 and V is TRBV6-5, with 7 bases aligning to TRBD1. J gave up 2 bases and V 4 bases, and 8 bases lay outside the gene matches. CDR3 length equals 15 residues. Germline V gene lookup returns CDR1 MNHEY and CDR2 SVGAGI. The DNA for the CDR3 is TGTGCCAGCAGTTTAACAGGGGTGTCTGCCTACGAGCAGTACTTC. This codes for CASSLTGVSAYEQYF.

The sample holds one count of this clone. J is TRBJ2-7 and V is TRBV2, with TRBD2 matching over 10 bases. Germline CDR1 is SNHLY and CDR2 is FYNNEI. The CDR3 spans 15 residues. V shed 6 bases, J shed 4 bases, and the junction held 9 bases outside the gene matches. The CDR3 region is CASRPPSGGGYEQYF. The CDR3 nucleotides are TGTGCCAGCAGGCCTCCTAGCGGGGGAGGATACGAGCAGTACTTC.

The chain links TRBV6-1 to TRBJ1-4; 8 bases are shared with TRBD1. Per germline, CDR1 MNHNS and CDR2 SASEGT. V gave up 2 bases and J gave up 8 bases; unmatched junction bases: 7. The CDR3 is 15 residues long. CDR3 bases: TGTGCCAGCAGTGAAAGGACAGGGTCTCGGGAAAAACTGTTTTTT. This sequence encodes CASSERTGSREKLFF.

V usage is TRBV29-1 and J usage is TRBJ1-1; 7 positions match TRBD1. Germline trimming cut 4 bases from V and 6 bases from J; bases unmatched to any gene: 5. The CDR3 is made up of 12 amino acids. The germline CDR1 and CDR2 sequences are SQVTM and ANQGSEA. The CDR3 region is CSVVGTAAEAFF. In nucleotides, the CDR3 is TGCAGCGTTGTAGGGACAGCCGCTGAAGCTTTCTTT.